This TCR beta chain was profiled in a study of shared clonotypes between healthy human individuals. The V gene's germline CDR1 is KGHSH and CDR2 LQKENI. After removal of 3 bases from V and 0 bases from J, the junction contained 6 bases not matched to a gene. The CDR3 runs to 17 residues. Clones were read by immunoSEQ multiplex PCR, and TCRdb kept only the in-frame ones, dropping some. Among about 480,000 clones, about 75% were seen once, and the ten largest hold approximately 13%. The receptor comes from a woman aged 40 to 50 in good health. Some clones in this sample may be carry-over from other donors' samples. Sequenced sample: PBMCs. This rearrangement joins TRBV18 to TRBJ1-5; 9 bases are a match to TRBD1. The CDR3 loop is CASSPIRTGDSNQPQHF. CDR3 sequence (DNA): TGTGCCAGCTCACCTATTCGGACAGGGGATAGCAATCAGCCCCAGCATTTT. Full variable domain (remainder filled in from reference TRBV18 and TRBJ1-5): NAGVMQNPRHLVRRRGQEARLRCSPMKGHSHVYWYRQLPEEGLKFMVYLQKENIIDESGMPKERFSAEFPKEGPSILRIQQVVRGDSAAYFCASSPIRTGDSNQPQHFGDGTRLSIL.